A single sample gave rise to the 12 T cell receptor beta chains below, sequenced in a study of regulatory T cells in long-lasting Graves disease. The authors built TCR beta libraries using iRepertoire HTBI primers and Arm-PCR of CDR3 regions. Each CDR3 protein gets one entry after TCRdb re-called the multiplex PCR reads with MiXCR. The data hold almost 350,000 distinct CDR3 sequences, with around a fifth observed a single time. Time point noted: persistent/refractory GD, antithyroid drugs over 5 years with positive TRAb. RNA from PBMCs was the source of the TCR library. The sequencing used peripheral blood mononuclear cells (PBMCs), collected when the disease was refractory, from a patient treated with antithyroid drugs. These receptor sequences come from a female donor with Graves disease.

This clonotype was seen ten or more times. This chain joins TRBV11-2 and TRBJ2-7; D not resolved. The CDR3 contains 13 residues. V shed 0 bases and J shed 6 bases, with 9 bases lying between them. In germline, CDR1 is SGHAT, CDR2 FQNNGV. The CDR3: CASSLEWLSEQYF. The CDR3 DNA follows: TGTGCCAGCAGCTTAGAGTGGCTTTCCGAGCAGTACTTC.

The sample holds many counts of this clonotype. The V call is TRBV6-2 or TRBV6-3, the J call TRBJ1-4; D unclear. Per germline, CDR1 MNHEY and CDR2 SVGEGT. CDR3 length: 12 amino acids. V was trimmed by 1 base and J by 7 bases, leaving 4 bases between them. The CDR3 is CASSYLGEKLFF. CDR3 coding DNA: TGTGCCAGCAGTTACTTGGGTGAAAAACTGTTTTTT.

The count of this clonotype is one. The rearrangement uses TRBV29-1 and TRBJ1-1; D not certain. The ends were cut back, 6 bases at V and 0 bases at J, with 8 bases in the middle. Germline V CDR1 and CDR2: SQVTM, ANQGSEA. This CDR3 spans 12 amino acids. The CDR3 spells CSVMEMNTEAFF. Here the CDR3 DNA reads TGCAGCGTGATGGAGATGAACACTGAAGCTTTCTTT.

This clonotype was found many times. The chain carries TRBV30 and TRBJ1-1, with no clear D. CDR1 is GTSNPN and CDR2 is SVGIG in the germline V gene (reference sequence). Trimming shortened V by 0 bases and J by 4 bases, and 12 bases separated the two germline ends. The CDR3 contains 14 residues. CDR3 region: CAWSVKGLPTEAFF. Written as DNA, the CDR3 is TGTGCCTGGAGTGTGAAGGGCTTGCCCACTGAAGCTTTCTTT.

V gene TRBV29-1 combines with J gene TRBJ1-1, with no clear D. This CDR3 contains 10 residues. V was cut by 5 bases and J by 11 bases, with 12 bases left in between. CDR1 is SQVTM, CDR2 ANQGSEA, per germline. As DNA, the CDR3 is TGCAGCGTTTTGAGGGTGGACGCTTTCTTT. Translation gives CSVLRVDAFF. The whole variable domain, filled in from reference TRBV29-1 and TRBJ1-1, reads SAVISQKPSRDICQRGTSLTIQCQVDSQVTMMFWYRQQPGQSLTLIATANQGSEATYESGFVIDKFPISRPNLTFSTLTVSNMSPEDSSIYLCSVLRVDAFFGQGTRLTVV.

Here the CDR3 reads CSVEYAGTVEQFF. The CDR3 DNA follows: TGCAGCGTTGAATATGCGGGTACGGTCGAGCAGTTCTTC. The rearrangement links TRBV29-1 to TRBJ2-1, with D possibly TRBD2 on 5 matching bases. V lost 2 bases and J 10 bases, leaving 15 bases between the germline ends. Germline CDR1 reads SQVTM; CDR2 reads ANQGSEA. The CDR3 has 13 amino acids.

Ten or more counts support this clonotype. The chain uses TRBV27 and TRBJ2-7; D is possibly TRBD2 (5 bases). The V end lost 6 bases, the J end lost 0 bases, and 12 bases lay between the germline ends. CDR3 size: 14 residues. CDR1 and CDR2 (germline): MNHEY, SMNVEV (reference sequence). DNA for the CDR3: TGTGCCAGCAGCGAGTTAGGGAGCTCCTACGAGCAGTACTTC. It codes for CASSELGSSYEQYF.

This clonotype was detected many times. The chain joins TRBV28 to TRBJ1-1; no clear D. Trimming took 3 bases from V and 3 from J, leaving 11 bases between them. The V gene's germline CDR1 is MDHEN and CDR2 SYDVKM. This CDR3 comprises 14 residues. The CDR3 loop is CASSFPQKHTEAFF. CDR3 nucleotide sequence: TGTGCCAGCAGTTTCCCACAGAAGCACACTGAAGCTTTCTTT.

This clonotype was counted between two and nine times. The chain employs TRBV18 and TRBJ1-1; 8 bases align to TRBD1. This CDR3 has 14 amino acids. Germline V gene data show CDR1 as KGHSH and CDR2 as LQKENI. V lost 1 base to trimming and J lost 6 bases; unmatched junction nucleotides: 4. Here the CDR3 reads CASSPLGRGPEAFF. The CDR3 region has the DNA TGTGCCAGCTCACCACTTGGCAGGGGGCCTGAAGCTTTCTTT. Looking up the rest from reference TRBV18 and TRBJ1-1 gives the full variable domain: NAGVMQNPRHLVRRRGQEARLRCSPMKGHSHVYWYRQLPEEGLKFMVYLQKENIIDESGMPKERFSAEFPKEGPSILRIQQVVRGDSAAYFCASSPLGRGPEAFFGQGTRLTVV.

For this clonotype: One base away lies a much larger clone, so this may be a sequencing read error. CDR3 protein: CASRSGMNTEASF. CDR3 bases: TGTGCCAGCAGGTCCGGGATGAACACTGAAGCTTCCTTT. The rearrangement joins TRBV28 to TRBJ1-1, with D uncertain. This CDR3 contains 13 residues. Per the germline V gene, CDR1 is MDHEN and CDR2 is SYDVKM. Full variable domain (missing parts from reference TRBV28 and TRBJ1-1): DVKVTQSSRYLVKRTGEKVFLECVQDMDHENMFWYRQDPGLGLRLIYFSYDVKMKEKGDIPEGYSVSREKKERFSLILESASTNQTSMYLCASRSGMNTEASFGQGTRLTVV.

The chain has TRBV5-1 and TRBJ1-1, with D maybe TRBD1 (6 bases). Germline V gene data show CDR1 as SGHRS and CDR2 as YFSETQ. V shed 4 bases and J shed 11 bases, with 21 bases lying between them. There are 14 residues in the CDR3. CDR3 sequence: CASSRTLNRDGAFF. As DNA, the CDR3 is TGCGCCAGCAGCCGCACCCTAAACAGGGATGGTGCTTTCTTT.

V usage is TRBV3-1 and J usage is TRBJ1-6; no clear D. This CDR3 has 14 amino acids. Between the trimmed V and J ends, which lost 0 bases and 13 bases, there was a span of 13 bases. Germline lookup yields CDR1 LGHDT and CDR2 YNNKEL (reference sequence). As DNA, the CDR3 is TGTGCCAGCAGCCAAGATGTGTTATCCGGGCCCCTCCACTTT. Amino acid sequence: CASSQDVLSGPLHF.